One sample yielded the 9 T cell receptor beta chains listed below, sequenced in a study of cytomegalovirus exposure and HLA in healthy donors. Primers: 60 Vbeta forward and 13 Jbeta reverse. The assay was immunoSEQ multiplex PCR, and TCRdb's table has in-frame clones only and misses some. This sample has 170,000 or so clones, with just under 80% found just once. The material sequenced was PBMCs. The origin of the receptors is a woman in her fifties or sixties in good health and CMV-seropositive.

The sample holds a few counts of this clone. The chain combines TRBV5-1 with TRBJ1-3, with TRBD1 matching 7 bases. Germline V gives CDR1 SGHRS, CDR2 YFSETQ. CDR3 length equals 14 residues. The ends lost 3 bases at V and 0 bases at J; junction bases unmatched: 0. CDR3 nucleotides: TGCGCCAGCAGCTGGGACAGCTCTGGAAACACCATATATTTT. It encodes CASSWDSSGNTIYF. Full variable domain (missing parts from reference TRBV5-1 and TRBJ1-3): KAGVTQTPRYLIKTRGQQVTLSCSPISGHRSVSWYQQTPGQGLQFLFEYFSETQRNKGNFPGRFSGRQFSNSRSEMNVSTLELGDSALYLCASSWDSSGNTIYFGEGSWLTVV.

V gene TRBV5-1 combines with J gene TRBJ2-3; TRBD2 matches at 7 bases. Germline assignment: CDR1 SGHRS and CDR2 YFSETQ. This CDR3 comprises 14 residues. J gave up 6 bases and V 4 bases, and 8 bases lay outside the gene matches. CDR3 sequence: CASSDGGGYDTQYF. CDR3 DNA sequence: TGCGCCAGCAGCGATGGCGGGGGATACGATACGCAGTATTTT. The full variable domain, completed using reference TRBV5-1 and TRBJ2-3, is KAGVTQTPRYLIKTRGQQVTLSCSPISGHRSVSWYQQTPGQGLQFLFEYFSETQRNKGNFPGRFSGRQFSNSRSEMNVSTLELGDSALYLCASSDGGGYDTQYFGPGTRLTVL.

This clone has only a few counts. The rearrangement uses TRBV25-1 and TRBJ2-3; 10 bases agree with TRBD2. Germline CDR1 reads MGHDK; CDR2 reads SYGVNS. The CDR3 is made up of 15 amino acids. J was trimmed by 3 bases and V by 5 bases; bases with no gene match: 5. CDR3 residues: CASSRSGRGTDTQYF. The CDR3 coding sequence is TGTGCCAGCAGTCGGAGCGGGAGGGGGACAGATACGCAGTATTTT.

This sequence joins TRBV7-8 and TRBJ2-2; 9 bases fit TRBD1. The CDR3 runs to 15 residues. The germline V gene encodes CDR1 SGHVS and CDR2 FQNEAQ. Trimming at V came to 5 bases and at J to 5 bases, leaving 6 bases not matched to a gene. CDR3 loop: CASSRDRGGTGELFF. The CDR3, as DNA: TGTGCCAGCAGCCGCGACAGGGGGGGGACCGGGGAGCTGTTTTTT.

V is TRBV21-1 and J is TRBJ1-1. TRBV21-1 is given as a pseudogene. CDR3 length equals 16 residues. CDR3 nucleotides: TGTGCCAGCAGCGAAAGGGTGGCGGGGGGAGTTACTGAAGCTTTCTTT. Residues: CASSERVAGGVTEAFF.

The chain recombines TRBV18 with TRBJ1-2; D perhaps matches TRBD1 (6 bases). V was cut by 3 bases and J by 2 bases, with 19 bases left in between. The germline CDR1 and CDR2 sequences are KGHSH and LQKENI. There are 17 residues in the CDR3. DNA for the CDR3: TGTGCCAGCTCACCCAAAGGGGGACCTCAGGGGAACTATGGCTACACCTTC. Translation: CASSPKGGPQGNYGYTF.

Concerning this clone: The identical CDR3 is also encoded by other nucleotide sequences in the sample. The chain links TRBV5-4 to TRBJ1-2, with 9 bases fitting TRBD1. The CDR3 sequence is 14 residues long. The germline V gene encodes CDR1 SGHNT and CDR2 YYREEE (reference sequence). With 4 bases clipped from V and 3 bases from J, the junction kept 4 bases outside the gene matches. CDR3 sequence: CASSLGQGDYGYTF. The DNA for the CDR3 is TGTGCCAGCAGCCTGGGACAGGGAGACTATGGCTACACCTTC.

This chain uses TRBV6-7 with TRBJ2-5; D is ambiguous. The assigned J gene may be wrong: the sequence end matches TRBJ2-7 better. TRBV6-7 falls under the ORF class, with uncertain function. The CDR3 spans 16 residues. CDR3 sequence reads: CASRYPVGSSSYEQYF. CDR3 bases: TGTGCCAGCAGGTACCCTGTGGGCAGCAGCTCCTACGAGCAGTACTTC.

This chain uses TRBV7-2 with TRBJ1-1, with D maybe TRBD1 (5 bases). Germline V gene sequence: CDR1 SGHTA, CDR2 FQGNSA. The CDR3 loop spans 14 amino acids. Trimming stripped 1 base from V and 5 bases from J, with 11 bases between. CDR3 bases: TGTGCCAGCAGCTTAGTAGGGGTTGGTACTGAAGCTTTCTTT. Translation gives CASSLVGVGTEAFF.